The 6 T cell receptor beta chains in this list originate from one sample, sequenced in a study of blood T cell repertoires in COVID-19. Produced via immunoSEQ multiplex PCR; TCRdb's table is partial and in-frame only. Counted here are fewer than 200,000 clones, around 86% occurring once; the ten biggest clones make up less than 10%. The sample comprised peripheral blood. The source of these receptors is a woman in her 70s with COVID-19, enrolled during active disease.

The sample holds one count of this clone. The chain joins TRBV6-5 to TRBJ1-1, with 11 nucleotides matching TRBD1. Germline CDR1 reads MNHEY; CDR2 reads SVGAGI. J lost 6 bases, V lost 6 bases, and 6 bases had no gene match. There are 14 residues in the CDR3. As DNA, the CDR3 is TGTGCCAGCAGGCACGGGACAGGGGGTTCTGAAGCTTTCTTT. This sequence encodes CASRHGTGGSEAFF.

The sample holds one count of this clone. The genes are TRBV18 and TRBJ1-2; 7 positions agree with TRBD1. Per the germline V gene, CDR1 is KGHSH and CDR2 is LQKENI. The CDR3 spans 13 residues. V shed 6 bases, J shed 8 bases, and the junction held 9 bases outside the gene matches. The CDR3 here is CASSLFTGEGYTF. The CDR3 coding sequence is TGTGCCAGCTCGCTCTTCACAGGGGAAGGCTACACCTTC.

The chain uses TRBV15 and TRBJ1-2, with TRBD1 matching 10 bases. V was clipped by 0 bases and J by 4 bases; unmatched bases: 8. CDR3 size: 17 residues. Germline V CDR1 and CDR2: LNHNV, YYDKDF (reference sequence). CDR3 nucleotides: TGTGCCACCAGCAGAGATCCTGGGACAGGGGTCGGCTATGGCTACACCTTC. Protein sequence: CATSRDPGTGVGYGYTF.

This clone has a handful of counts. The chain employs TRBV30 and TRBJ1-2, with D perhaps matching TRBD1 (5 bases). Deletions cut 4 bases from V and 2 bases from J, with 8 bases between. The CDR3 spans 12 residues. Germline V CDR1 and CDR2: GTSNPN, SVGIG (reference sequence). CDR3 bases: TGTGCCTGGATGGGGGGAAACTATGGCTACACCTTC. As protein: CAWMGGNYGYTF.

The gene calls are TRBV4-3 and TRBJ2-7; TRBD1 matches 7 bases. J gave up 2 bases and V 0 bases, and 4 bases lay outside the gene matches. This CDR3 comprises 15 residues. Germline V gives CDR1 LGHNA, CDR2 YSLEER. CDR3: CASSQDAQGAYEQYF. In DNA, the CDR3 is TGCGCCAGCAGCCAAGATGCGCAGGGGGCCTACGAGCAGTACTTC.

In this sample, this clone turned up once. This rearrangement joins TRBV9 to TRBJ2-5, with D possibly being TRBD1 (6 bases). This CDR3 has 12 residues. Per the germline V gene, CDR1 is SGDLS and CDR2 is YYNGEE. V was trimmed by 3 bases and J by 12 bases, leaving 15 bases between them. The CDR3 DNA follows: TGTGCCAGCAGCGAGTTAACAGGGTCAAAGTACTTC. This translates into CASSELTGSKYF.